This TCR beta chain was recovered during a study of T cells after yellow fever vaccination. Points from the study as a whole: At about 97% for CD4 and approximately 88% for CD8, most primary-vaccination clones showed up again after the booster. Peaking on day 5 versus 15, the secondary response was faster but weaker. Within FACS-sorted repertoires, abundant clonotypes contaminating from the bulk population could be present. Clonotypes shared by both compartments, CD4 and CD8, made up a small share.

The sample holds many counts of this clonotype. The antigen remains undetermined. The CDR3 spans 13 residues. Trimming removed 3 bases at V and 6 bases at J, with 11 bases between. TCRdb called the 5' RACE reads again in MiXCR, with one record for every CDR3 protein. The sample yields over 300,000 distinct CDR3 sequences, roughly 6.8% seen once. This sample comprised PBMCs, obtained roughly 45 days after the first yellow fever vaccination. The receptor was isolated from a man aged 18 to 30 who received the YFV17D yellow fever vaccine. V is TRBV12-3 or TRBV12-4 and J is TRBJ1-1, with D possibly TRBD1 on 6 matching bases. This CDR3 is CASSFVEGAEAFF. DNA of the CDR3: TGTGCCAGCAGTTTTGTAGAGGGGGCTGAAGCTTTCTTT.